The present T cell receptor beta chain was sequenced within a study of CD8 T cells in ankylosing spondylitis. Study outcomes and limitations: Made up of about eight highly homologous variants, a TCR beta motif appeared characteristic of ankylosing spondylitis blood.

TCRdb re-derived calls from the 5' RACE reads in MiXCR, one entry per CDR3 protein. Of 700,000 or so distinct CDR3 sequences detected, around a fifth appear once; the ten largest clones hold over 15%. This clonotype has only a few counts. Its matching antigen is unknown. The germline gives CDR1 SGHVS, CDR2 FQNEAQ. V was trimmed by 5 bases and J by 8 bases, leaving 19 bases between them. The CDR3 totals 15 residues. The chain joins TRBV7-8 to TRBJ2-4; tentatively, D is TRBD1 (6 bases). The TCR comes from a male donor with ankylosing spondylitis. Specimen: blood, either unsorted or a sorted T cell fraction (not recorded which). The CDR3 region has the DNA TGTGCCAGCAGCGTAAGGACAGTCCGAGGGGACATTCAGTACTTC. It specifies CASSVRTVRGDIQYF.